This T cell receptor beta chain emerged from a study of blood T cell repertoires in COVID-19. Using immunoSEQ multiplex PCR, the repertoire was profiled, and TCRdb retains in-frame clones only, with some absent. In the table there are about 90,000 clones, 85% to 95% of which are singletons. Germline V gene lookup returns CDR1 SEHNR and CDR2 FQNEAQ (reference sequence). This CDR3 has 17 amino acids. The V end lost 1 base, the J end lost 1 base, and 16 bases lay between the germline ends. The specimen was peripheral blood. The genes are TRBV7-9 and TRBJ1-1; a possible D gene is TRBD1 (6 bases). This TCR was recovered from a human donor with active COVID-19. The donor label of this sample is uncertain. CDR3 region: CASSLGVGTYQNTEAFF. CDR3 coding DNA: TGTGCCAGCAGCTTAGGGGTGGGGACATACCAGAACACTGAAGCTTTCTTT.